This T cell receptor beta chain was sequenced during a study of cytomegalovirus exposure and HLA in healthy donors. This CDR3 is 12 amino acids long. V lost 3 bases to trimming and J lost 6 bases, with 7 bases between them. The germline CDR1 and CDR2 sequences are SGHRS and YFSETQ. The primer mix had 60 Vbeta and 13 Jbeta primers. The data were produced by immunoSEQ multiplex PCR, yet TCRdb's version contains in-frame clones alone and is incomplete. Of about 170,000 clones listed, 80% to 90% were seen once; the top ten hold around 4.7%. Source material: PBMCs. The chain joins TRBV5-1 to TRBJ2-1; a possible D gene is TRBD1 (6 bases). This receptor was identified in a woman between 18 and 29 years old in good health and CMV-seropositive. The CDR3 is CASSYRVNEQFF. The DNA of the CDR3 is TGCGCCAGCAGCTACAGGGTCAATGAGCAGTTCTTC.